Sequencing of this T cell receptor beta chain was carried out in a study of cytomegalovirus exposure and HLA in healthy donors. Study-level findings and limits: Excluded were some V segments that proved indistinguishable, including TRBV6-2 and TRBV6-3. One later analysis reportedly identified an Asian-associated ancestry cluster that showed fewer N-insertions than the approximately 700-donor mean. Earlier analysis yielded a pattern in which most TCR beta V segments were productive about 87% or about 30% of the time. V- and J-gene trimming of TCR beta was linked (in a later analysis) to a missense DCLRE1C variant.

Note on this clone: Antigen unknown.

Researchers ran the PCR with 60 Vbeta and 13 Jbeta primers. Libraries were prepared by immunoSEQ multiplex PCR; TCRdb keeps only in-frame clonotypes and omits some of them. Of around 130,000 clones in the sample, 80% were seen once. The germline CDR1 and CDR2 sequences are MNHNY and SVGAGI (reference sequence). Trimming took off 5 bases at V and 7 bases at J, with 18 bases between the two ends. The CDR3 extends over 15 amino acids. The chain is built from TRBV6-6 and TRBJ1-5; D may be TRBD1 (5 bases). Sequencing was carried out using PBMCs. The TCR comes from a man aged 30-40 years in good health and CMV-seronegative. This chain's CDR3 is CASSPPGGRDQPQHF. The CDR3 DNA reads TGTGCCAGCAGTCCCCCGGGGGGTCGGGACCAGCCCCAGCATTTT.